The 3 T cell receptor beta chains presented below share a single source sample, sequenced in a study of cytomegalovirus exposure and HLA in healthy donors. It was with 60 Vbeta and 13 Jbeta primers that the PCR ran. Using immunoSEQ multiplex PCR, the repertoire was profiled, and TCRdb retains in-frame clones only, with some absent. The sample contains under 200,000 clones, 60% to 80% of which appear only once. Sample: PBMCs. These receptors all come from a man in his forties or fifties in good health and CMV-seronegative.

The chain has TRBV10-3 and TRBJ2-3; perhaps TRBD2 as D (7 bases). V lost 2 bases, J lost 2 bases, and 14 bases lay in between. CDR1 and CDR2 (germline): ENHRY, SYGVKD. The CDR3 runs to 16 residues. The CDR3 DNA is TGTGCCATCAGTGAGGTGGGGGGGGGCCTCACAGATACGCAGTATTTT. This encodes CAISEVGGGLTDTQYF.

The V and J genes are TRBV4-3 and TRBJ2-1; D gene uncertain. The CDR3 spans 16 residues. Germline values: CDR1 LGHNA, CDR2 YSLEER. V was pared by 0 bases and J by 0 bases, with 9 bases between. The CDR3 DNA sequence: TGCGCCAGCAGCCAAGATTTGCCACTCTCCTACAATGAGCAGTTCTTC. Amino acids: CASSQDLPLSYNEQFF.

The chain couples TRBV7-2 to TRBJ2-1, with 9 positions matching TRBD2. Germline CDR1 reads SGHTA; CDR2 reads FQGNSA. The CDR3 is made up of 15 amino acids. J lost 6 bases, V lost 3 bases, and 6 bases had no gene match. CDR3 DNA sequence: TGTGCCAGCAGCTTGAGACTAGCGGCTTCCAATGAGCAGTTCTTC. Translation: CASSLRLAASNEQFF.